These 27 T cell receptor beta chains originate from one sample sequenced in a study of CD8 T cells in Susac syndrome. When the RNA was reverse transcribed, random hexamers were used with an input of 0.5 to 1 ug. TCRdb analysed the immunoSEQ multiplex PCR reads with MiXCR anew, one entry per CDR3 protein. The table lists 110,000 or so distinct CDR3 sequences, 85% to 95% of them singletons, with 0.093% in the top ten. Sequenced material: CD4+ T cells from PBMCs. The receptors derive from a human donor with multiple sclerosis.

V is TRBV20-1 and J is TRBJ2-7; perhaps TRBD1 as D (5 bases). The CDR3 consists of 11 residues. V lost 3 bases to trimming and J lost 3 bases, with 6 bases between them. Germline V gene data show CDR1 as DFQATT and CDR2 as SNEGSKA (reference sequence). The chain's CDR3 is CSASRGYEQYF. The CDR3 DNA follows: TGCAGTGCTAGTAGGGGCTACGAGCAGTACTTC.

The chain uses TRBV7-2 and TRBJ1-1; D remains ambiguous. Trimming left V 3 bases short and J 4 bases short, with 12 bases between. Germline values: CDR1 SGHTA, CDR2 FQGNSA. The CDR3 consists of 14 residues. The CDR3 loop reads CASSFKGETTEAFF. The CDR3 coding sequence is TGTGCCAGCAGCTTTAAGGGAGAGACCACTGAAGCTTTCTTT.

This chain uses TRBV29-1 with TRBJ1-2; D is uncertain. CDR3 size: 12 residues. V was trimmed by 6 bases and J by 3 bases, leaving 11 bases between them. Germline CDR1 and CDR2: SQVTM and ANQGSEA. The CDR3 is CSVRVSDYGYTF. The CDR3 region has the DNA TGCAGCGTGCGGGTTTCCGACTATGGCTACACCTTC.

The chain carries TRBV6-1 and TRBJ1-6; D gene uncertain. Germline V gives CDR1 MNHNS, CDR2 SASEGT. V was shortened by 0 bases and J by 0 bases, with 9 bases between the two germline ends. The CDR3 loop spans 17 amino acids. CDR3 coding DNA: TGTGCCAGCAGTGAAGCAGCAGCGAGCTCCTATAATTCACCCCTCCACTTT. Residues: CASSEAAASSYNSPLHF.

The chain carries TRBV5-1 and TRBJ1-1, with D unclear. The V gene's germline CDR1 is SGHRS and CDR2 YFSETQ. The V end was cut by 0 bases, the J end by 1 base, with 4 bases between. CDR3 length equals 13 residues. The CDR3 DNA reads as TGCGCCAGCAGCTTGGAAACGAACACTGAAGCTTTCTTT. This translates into CASSLETNTEAFF.

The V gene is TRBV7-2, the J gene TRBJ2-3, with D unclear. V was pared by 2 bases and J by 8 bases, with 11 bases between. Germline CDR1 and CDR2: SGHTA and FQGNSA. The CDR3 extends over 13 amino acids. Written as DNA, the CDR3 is TGTGCCAGCAGCTTACCCCAGTCGTCTACGCAGTATTTT. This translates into CASSLPQSSTQYF.

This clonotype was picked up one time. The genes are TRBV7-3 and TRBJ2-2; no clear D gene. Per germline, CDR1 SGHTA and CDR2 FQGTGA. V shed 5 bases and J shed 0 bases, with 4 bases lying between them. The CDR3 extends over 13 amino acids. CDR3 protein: CASSPSNTGELFF. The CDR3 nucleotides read TGTGCCAGCAGCCCTTCGAACACCGGGGAGCTGTTTTTT.

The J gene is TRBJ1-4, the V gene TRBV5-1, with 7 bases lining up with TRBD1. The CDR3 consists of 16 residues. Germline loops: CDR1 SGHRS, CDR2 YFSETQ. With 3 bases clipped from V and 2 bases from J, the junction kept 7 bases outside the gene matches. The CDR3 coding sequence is TGCGCCAGCAGCTGGGCACCAGGGGGGACTAATGAAAAACTGTTTTTT. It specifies CASSWAPGGTNEKLFF.

CDR3 nucleotides: TGCAGTGCCATACTAGCGGGGGGTCTCCATACGCAGTATTTT. This sequence encodes CSAILAGGLHTQYF. The chain combines TRBV20-1 with TRBJ2-3; 12 positions match TRBD2. The CDR3 has 14 residues. Germline values: CDR1 DFQATT, CDR2 SNEGSKA (reference sequence). Germline trimming cut 6 bases from V and 7 bases from J; bases unmatched to any gene: 8.

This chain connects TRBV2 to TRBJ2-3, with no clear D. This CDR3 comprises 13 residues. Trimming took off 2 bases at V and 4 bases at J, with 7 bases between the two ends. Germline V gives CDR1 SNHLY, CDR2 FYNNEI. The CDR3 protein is CASSETGPDTQYF. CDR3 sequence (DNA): TGTGCCAGCAGTGAAACCGGCCCAGATACGCAGTATTTT.

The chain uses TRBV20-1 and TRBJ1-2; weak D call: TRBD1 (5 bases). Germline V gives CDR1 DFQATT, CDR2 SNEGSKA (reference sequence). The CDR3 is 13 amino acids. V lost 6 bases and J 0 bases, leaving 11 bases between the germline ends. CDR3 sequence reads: CSARRGSNYGYTF. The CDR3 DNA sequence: TGCAGTGCGCGAAGGGGCTCTAACTATGGCTACACCTTC.

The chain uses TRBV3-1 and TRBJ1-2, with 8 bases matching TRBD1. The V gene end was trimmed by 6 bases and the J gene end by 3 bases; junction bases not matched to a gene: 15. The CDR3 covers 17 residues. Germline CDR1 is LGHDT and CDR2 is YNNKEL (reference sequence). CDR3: CASSQTSGTGGDYGYTF. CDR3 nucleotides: TGTGCCAGCAGTCAGACCTCCGGGACAGGAGGCGACTATGGCTACACCTTC.

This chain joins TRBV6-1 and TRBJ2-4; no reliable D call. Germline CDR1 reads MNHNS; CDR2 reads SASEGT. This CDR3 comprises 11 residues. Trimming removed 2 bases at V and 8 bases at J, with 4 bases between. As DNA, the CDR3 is TGTGCCAGCAGTGAAAACTACATTCAGTACTTC. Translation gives CASSENYIQYF.

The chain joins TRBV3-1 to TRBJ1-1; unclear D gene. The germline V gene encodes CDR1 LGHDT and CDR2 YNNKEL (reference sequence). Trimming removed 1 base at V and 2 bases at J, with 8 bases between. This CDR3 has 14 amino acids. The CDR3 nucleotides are TGTGCCAGCAGCCAAGCAGCGGGTAACACTGAAGCTTTCTTT. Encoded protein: CASSQAAGNTEAFF.

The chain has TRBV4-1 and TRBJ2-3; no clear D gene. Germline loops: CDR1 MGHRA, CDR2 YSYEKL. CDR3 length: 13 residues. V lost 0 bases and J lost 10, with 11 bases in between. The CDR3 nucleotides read TGCGCCAGCAGCCAAGATCGACCAGCTTCGCAGTATTTT. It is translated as CASSQDRPASQYF.

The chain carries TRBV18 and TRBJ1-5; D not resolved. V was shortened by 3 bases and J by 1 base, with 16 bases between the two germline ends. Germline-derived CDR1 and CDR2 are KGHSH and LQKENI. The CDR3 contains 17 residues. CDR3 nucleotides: TGTGCCAGCTCACCTTCCGTGGAGACACGGAGCAATCAGCCCCAGCATTTT. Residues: CASSPSVETRSNQPQHF.

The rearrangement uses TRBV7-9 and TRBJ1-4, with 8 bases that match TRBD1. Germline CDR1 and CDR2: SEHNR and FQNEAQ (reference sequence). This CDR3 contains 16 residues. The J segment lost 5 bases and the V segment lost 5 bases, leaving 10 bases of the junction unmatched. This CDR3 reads CASSTGGTRPNEKLFF. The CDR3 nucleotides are TGTGCCAGCAGCACAGGGGGGACCCGGCCGAATGAAAAACTGTTTTTT.

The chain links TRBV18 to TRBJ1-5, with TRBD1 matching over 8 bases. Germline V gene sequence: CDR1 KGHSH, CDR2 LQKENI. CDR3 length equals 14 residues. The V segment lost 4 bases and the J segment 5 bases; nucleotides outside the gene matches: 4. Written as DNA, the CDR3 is TGTGCCAGCTCACGGGACAGGCAAGATCAGCCCCAGCATTTT. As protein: CASSRDRQDQPQHF.

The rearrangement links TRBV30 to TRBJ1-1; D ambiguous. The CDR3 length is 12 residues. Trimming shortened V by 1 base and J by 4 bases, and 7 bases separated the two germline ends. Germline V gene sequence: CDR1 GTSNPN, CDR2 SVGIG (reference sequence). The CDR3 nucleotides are TGTGCCTGGAGTGGTCCGACCACTGAAGCTTTCTTT. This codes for CAWSGPTTEAFF. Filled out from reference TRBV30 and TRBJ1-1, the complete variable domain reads SQTIHQWPATLVQPVGSPLSLECTVEGTSNPNLYWYRQAAGRGLQLLFYSVGIGQISSEVPQNLSASRPQDRQFILSSKKLLLSDSGFYLCAWSGPTTEAFFGQGTRLTVV.

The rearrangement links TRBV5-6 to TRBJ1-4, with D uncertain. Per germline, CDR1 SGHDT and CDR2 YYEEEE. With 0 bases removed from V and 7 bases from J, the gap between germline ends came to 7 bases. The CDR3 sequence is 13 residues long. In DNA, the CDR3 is TGTGCCAGCAGCTTGGGCGCGCGTGAAAAACTGTTTTTT. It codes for CASSLGAREKLFF.

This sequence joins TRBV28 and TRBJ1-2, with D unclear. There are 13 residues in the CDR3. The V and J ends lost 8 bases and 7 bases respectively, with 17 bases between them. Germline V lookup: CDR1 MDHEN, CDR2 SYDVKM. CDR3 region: CASGFLELGGYTF. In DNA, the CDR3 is TGTGCCAGCGGATTTCTGGAGTTGGGTGGCTACACCTTC.

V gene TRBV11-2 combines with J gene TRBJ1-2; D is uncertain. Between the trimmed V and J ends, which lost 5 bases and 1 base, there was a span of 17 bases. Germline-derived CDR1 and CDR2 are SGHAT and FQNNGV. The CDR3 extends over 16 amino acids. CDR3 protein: CASSPSSGRVNYGYTF. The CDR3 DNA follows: TGTGCCAGCAGCCCCTCTTCGGGGAGGGTTAACTATGGCTACACCTTC. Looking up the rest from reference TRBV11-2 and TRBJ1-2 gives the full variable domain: EAGVAQSPRYKIIEKRQSVAFWCNPISGHATLYWYQQILGQGPKLLIQFQNNGVVDDSQLPKDRFSAERLKGVDSTLKIQPAKLEDSAVYLCASSPSSGRVNYGYTFGSGTRLTVV.

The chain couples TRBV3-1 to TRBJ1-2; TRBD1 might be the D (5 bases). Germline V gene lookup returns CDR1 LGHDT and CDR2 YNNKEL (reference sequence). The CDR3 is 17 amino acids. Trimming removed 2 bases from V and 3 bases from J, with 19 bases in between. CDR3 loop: CASSQFAGGGTDYGYTF. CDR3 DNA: TGTGCCAGCAGCCAATTCGCTGGCGGGGGGACTGACTATGGCTACACCTTC.

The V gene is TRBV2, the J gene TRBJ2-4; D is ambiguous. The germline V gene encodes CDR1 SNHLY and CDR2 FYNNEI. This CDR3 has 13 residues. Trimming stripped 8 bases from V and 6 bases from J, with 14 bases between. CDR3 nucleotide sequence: TGTGCCAGCGCGTCCGAGCAGAGAAACATTCAGTACTTC. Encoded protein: CASASEQRNIQYF.

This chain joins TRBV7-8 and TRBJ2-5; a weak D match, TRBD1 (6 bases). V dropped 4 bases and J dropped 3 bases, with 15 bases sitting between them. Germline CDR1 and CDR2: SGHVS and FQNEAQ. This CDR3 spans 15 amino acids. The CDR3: CASSWGPRTEETQYF. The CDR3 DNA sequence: TGTGCCAGCAGCTGGGGGCCTAGGACCGAAGAGACCCAGTACTTC.

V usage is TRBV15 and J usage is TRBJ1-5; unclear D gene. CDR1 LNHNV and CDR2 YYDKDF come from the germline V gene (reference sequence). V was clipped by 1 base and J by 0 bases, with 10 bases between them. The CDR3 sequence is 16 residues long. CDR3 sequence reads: CATSRGGEYSNQPQHF. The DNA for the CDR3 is TGTGCCACCAGCAGAGGAGGAGAGTATAGCAATCAGCCCCAGCATTTT.

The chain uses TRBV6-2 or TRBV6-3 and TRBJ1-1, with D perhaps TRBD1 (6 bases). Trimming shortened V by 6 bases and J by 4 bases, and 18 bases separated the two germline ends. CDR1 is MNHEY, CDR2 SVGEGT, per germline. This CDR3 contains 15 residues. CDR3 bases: TGTGCCAGCAGAGCCCTACAGGGAGTACTCACTGAAGCTTTCTTT. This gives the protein CASRALQGVLTEAFF.